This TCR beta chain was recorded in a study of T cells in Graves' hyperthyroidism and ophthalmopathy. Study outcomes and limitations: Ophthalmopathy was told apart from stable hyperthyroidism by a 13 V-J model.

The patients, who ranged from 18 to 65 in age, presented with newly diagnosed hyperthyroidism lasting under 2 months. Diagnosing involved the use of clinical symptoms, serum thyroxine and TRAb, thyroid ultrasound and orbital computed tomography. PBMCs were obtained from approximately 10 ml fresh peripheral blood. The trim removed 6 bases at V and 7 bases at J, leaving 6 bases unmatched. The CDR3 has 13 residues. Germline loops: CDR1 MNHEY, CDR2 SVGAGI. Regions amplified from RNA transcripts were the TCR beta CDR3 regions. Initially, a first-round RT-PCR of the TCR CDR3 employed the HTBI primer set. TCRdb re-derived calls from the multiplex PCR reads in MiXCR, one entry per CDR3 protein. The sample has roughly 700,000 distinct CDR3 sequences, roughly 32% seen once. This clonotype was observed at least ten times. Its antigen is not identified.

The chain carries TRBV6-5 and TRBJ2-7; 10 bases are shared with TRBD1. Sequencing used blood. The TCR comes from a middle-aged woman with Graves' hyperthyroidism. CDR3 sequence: CASRRQGADEQYF. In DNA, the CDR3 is TGTGCCAGCAGAAGACAGGGGGCAGATGAGCAGTACTTC.